The clone carrying this T cell receptor beta chain was recorded at least ten times. The data were obtained in a study of beta chain features in type 1 diabetes. As every portion of the isolated RNA was reverse transcribed, the sequencing read expressed TCRB transcripts. Measured with immunoSEQ multiplex PCR; TCRdb has only the in-frame clones, and not every one. The sample has roughly 180,000 clones, about 13% seen once. The receptor was isolated from a young woman in good health. Sequencing was carried out using central memory CD4+ T cells from blood.

The CDR3 here is CASSQDRYEQYF. CDR3 bases: TGTGCCAGCAGCCAAGATCGGTACGAGCAGTACTTC. The chain recombines TRBV4-2 with TRBJ2-7, with D unclear. Trimming pared 0 bases from V and 4 bases from J, leaving 4 bases between. The CDR3 extends over 12 amino acids. The germline gives CDR1 LGHNA, CDR2 YNFKEQ.